The 21 T cell receptor beta chains listed next were all sequenced from one sample in a study of Graves' ophthalmopathy and Graves' hyperthyroidism. TCR beta CDR3 regions were amplified from RNA transcripts. Investigators did first-round RT-PCR with HTBI primers, then second-round multiplex PCR. Each CDR3 protein is one row after TCRdb ran MiXCR on the multiplex PCR reads. The sample includes about 740,000 distinct CDR3 sequences, 40% seen only once; the top ten take roughly 46%. The specimen sequenced was peripheral blood. These receptors were obtained from an adult man with Graves' ophthalmopathy.

The chain joins TRBV6-5 to TRBJ2-7; the D gene is possibly TRBD2 (7 bases). CDR1 and CDR2 from the germline V gene are MNHEY and SVGAGI. V was clipped by 0 bases and J by 5 bases, with 11 bases between them. CDR3 length equals 14 residues. CDR3 residues: CASSYSGGRNEQYF. The CDR3 DNA reads as TGTGCCAGCAGTTACTCGGGGGGGCGGAACGAGCAGTACTTC.

This clonotype was observed a few times. V and J are TRBV7-9 and TRBJ1-1; 9 bases agree with TRBD1. V dropped 3 bases and J dropped 5; count of bases not matched to a gene: 10. The CDR3 consists of 16 residues. Germline CDR1 is SEHNR and CDR2 is FQNEAQ (reference sequence). The CDR3 bases are TGTGCCAGCAGCTTCGACAGGGGGGCAAGGAGTACTGAAGCTTTCTTT. Encoded protein: CASSFDRGARSTEAFF.

The V gene is TRBV29-1, the J gene TRBJ1-2; perhaps TRBD1 as D (5 bases). CDR1 is SQVTM and CDR2 is ANQGSEA in the germline V gene. V was clipped by 7 bases and J by 1 base, with 22 bases between them. This CDR3 region has 16 residues. CDR3 sequence: CSGPGTEHTRNYGYTF. As DNA, the CDR3 is TGCAGCGGCCCTGGGACGGAACATACCCGTAACTATGGCTACACCTTC.

Only a few counts were recorded for this clonotype. The chain links TRBV2 to TRBJ2-7; 7 positions match TRBD1. There are 15 residues in the CDR3. Per the germline V gene, CDR1 is SNHLY and CDR2 is FYNNEI. The trim removed 6 bases at V and 0 bases at J, leaving 8 bases unmatched. The CDR3 coding sequence is TGTGCCAGCAGCCTGCGGACAGGTGCCTCCTACGAGCAGTACTTC. It yields the protein CASSLRTGASYEQYF.

This chain connects TRBV7-9 to TRBJ1-2; D gene unclear. The ends were cut back, 1 base at V and 0 bases at J, with 12 bases in the middle. Germline CDR1 and CDR2: SEHNR and FQNEAQ (reference sequence). The CDR3 extends over 16 amino acids. The CDR3 DNA sequence: TGTGCCAGCAGCTTAGTAGGGTCGGGTACTAACTATGGCTACACCTTC. Translated: CASSLVGSGTNYGYTF.

The V call is TRBV15, the J call TRBJ2-7; a possible D gene is TRBD2 (7 bases). CDR3 length: 16 residues. The ends were cut back, 1 base at V and 1 base at J, with 14 bases in the middle. Germline assignment: CDR1 LNHNV and CDR2 YYDKDF (reference sequence). CDR3: CATSRGGGARSYEQYF. The CDR3 coding sequence is TGTGCCACCAGCAGAGGAGGGGGGGCGCGGTCCTACGAGCAGTACTTC.

The chain carries TRBV15 and TRBJ2-7; TRBD2 agrees at 10 bases. The germline gives CDR1 LNHNV, CDR2 YYDKDF (reference sequence). CDR3 length equals 15 residues. The CDR3 here is CARDFTSGDLYEQYF. CDR3 bases: TGTGCTAGAGATTTCACTAGCGGGGACCTCTACGAGCAGTACTTC. The full variable domain, in which reference TRBV15 and TRBJ2-7 provide the parts outside the CDR3, is DAMVIQNPRYQVTQFGKPVTLSCSQTLNHNVMYWYQQKSSQAPKLLFHYYDKDFNNEADTPDNFQSRRPNTSFCFLDIRSPGLGDTAMYLCARDFTSGDLYEQYFGPGTRLTVT.

This clonotype showed up just a few times. The V and J genes are TRBV7-9 and TRBJ2-7, with 9 bases matching TRBD1. Germline CDR1 is SEHNR and CDR2 is FQNEAQ (reference sequence). CDR3 length: 13 amino acids. V shed 5 bases and J 3 bases; nucleotides not matched to a gene: 2. CDR3 nucleotides: TGTGCCAGCAGCGGACAGGGGCACTACGAGCAGTACTTC. This sequence encodes CASSGQGHYEQYF. Looking up the rest from reference TRBV7-9 and TRBJ2-7 gives the full variable domain: DTGVSQNPRHKITKRGQNVTFRCDPISEHNRLYWYRQTLGQGPEFLTYFQNEAQLEKSRLLSDRFSAERPKGSFSTLEIQRTEQGDSAMYLCASSGQGHYEQYFGPGTRLTVT.

CDR3 in amino acids: CASSTRLAVRGEQFF. CDR3 bases: TGTGCCAGTAGTACCCGACTAGCGGTCCGGGGTGAGCAGTTCTTC. The V and J genes are TRBV19 and TRBJ2-7; 9 bases are a match to TRBD2. The DNA end is more similar to TRBJ2-1, so the J call may be wrong. Germline V gene data show CDR1 as LNHDA and CDR2 as SQIVND (reference sequence). The CDR3 has 15 residues.

Ten or more counts support this clonotype. The gene calls are TRBV10-3 and TRBJ1-2; D is unresolved. The germline gives CDR1 ENHRY, CDR2 SYGVKD. The CDR3 length is 13 residues. The V end was cut by 4 bases, the J end by 4 bases, with 10 bases between. DNA of the CDR3: TGTGCCATCAGTGCAGAGAGTCTCTATGGCTACACCTTC. It yields the protein CAISAESLYGYTF.

This sequence joins TRBV10-3 and TRBJ1-2; 8 bases map to TRBD1. Germline-derived CDR1 and CDR2 are ENHRY and SYGVKD. Trimming cost V 11 bases and J 9 bases; bases outside gene matches: 11. The CDR3 consists of 12 residues. The CDR3 protein is CASNSRGQSYTF. DNA for the CDR3: TGTGCCTCAAACTCCAGGGGGCAAAGCTACACCTTC.

The rearrangement uses TRBV6-5 and TRBJ1-2; D is possibly TRBD1 (5 bases). V shed 2 bases and J shed 4 bases, with 11 bases lying between them. The CDR3 has 14 amino acids. The V gene's germline CDR1 is MNHEY and CDR2 SVGAGI. In DNA, the CDR3 is TGTGCCAGCAGTTACCGCAGGGTGGGCTATGGCTACACCTTC. It translates to CASSYRRVGYGYTF.

This clonotype was detected many times. CDR3 region: CASSLAAEVMNTEAFF. CDR3 in DNA: TGTGCCAGCAGCTTAGCGGCAGAGGTTATGAACACTGAAGCTTTCTTT. The chain links TRBV7-8 to TRBJ1-1; D is unclear. The CDR3 runs to 16 residues. Germline loops: CDR1 SGHVS, CDR2 FQNEAQ. Trimming shortened V by 0 bases and J by 0 bases, and 11 bases separated the two germline ends.

This clonotype was seen repeatedly, ten times or more. The chain employs TRBV7-2 and TRBJ1-4; possibly TRBD1 for D (6 bases). The length of the CDR3 is 13 residues. Germline CDR1 and CDR2: SGHTA and FQGNSA. The V gene lost 11 bases and the J gene lost 4 bases, with 14 bases spanning the gap. CDR3 loop: CACNKGGNEKLFF. The DNA of the CDR3 is TGTGCCTGCAACAAGGGGGGTAATGAAAAACTGTTTTTT.

This clonotype was picked up many times. This chain links TRBV7-2 with TRBJ2-1; D might be TRBD1 (6 bases). The germline V and J ends were trimmed by 5 bases and 0 bases, with 8 bases remaining between them. This CDR3 spans 14 amino acids. Germline CDR1 and CDR2: SGHTA and FQGNSA. The CDR3 nucleotides read TGTGCCAGCAGCATACAGGGCTCCTACAATGAGCAGTTCTTC. Its protein product is CASSIQGSYNEQFF.

This clonotype appeared many times. J is TRBJ1-6 and V is TRBV2; D is uncertain. Trimming took off 6 bases at V and 3 bases at J, with 9 bases between the two ends. The CDR3 contains 14 residues. Germline V gene sequence: CDR1 SNHLY, CDR2 FYNNEI. CDR3 in DNA: TGTGCCAGCAGCGGTCTGAACTATAATTCACCCCTCCACTTT. Translated, it gives CASSGLNYNSPLHF.

Many counts were recorded for this clonotype. The chain recombines TRBV10-3 with TRBJ2-5, with 10 bases identical to TRBD2. The ends lost 8 bases at V and 4 bases at J; junction bases unmatched: 16. There are 17 residues in the CDR3. The germline V gene has CDR1 ENHRY and CDR2 SYGVKD. CDR3 amino acids: CAIGPYRSGGAGETQYF. Written as DNA, the CDR3 is TGTGCCATCGGCCCCTATCGAAGCGGGGGGGCGGGAGAGACCCAGTACTTC.

Regarding this clonotype: A read error may explain this, as a much larger clone is one base away. The J gene is TRBJ1-1, the V gene TRBV25-1; 10 nucleotides line up with TRBD1. The CDR3 is made up of 18 amino acids. The V and J ends lost 6 bases and 3 bases, in that order; junction bases with no gene match: 16. CDR1 and CDR2 (germline): MGHDK, SYGVNS. The CDR3 loop reads CASRGTRQGAFWDTEAFF. The CDR3 DNA sequence: TGTGCCAGCAGAGGAACGCGACAGGGGGCTTTCTGGGACACTGAAGCTTTCTTT.

This clonotype came up many times. The rearrangement uses TRBV25-1 and TRBJ1-1, with TRBD1 matching 8 bases. The CDR3 is made up of 16 amino acids. CDR1 is MGHDK, CDR2 SYGVNS, per germline. V shed 4 bases and J 3 bases; nucleotides not matched to a gene: 10. DNA for the CDR3: TGTGCCAGCAGTGGGAGTAGGACAGGGCTCTACACTGAAGCTTTCTTT. Residues: CASSGSRTGLYTEAFF.

The genes are TRBV9 and TRBJ2-6; TRBD1 might be the D (5 bases). Between the trimmed V and J ends, which lost 4 bases and 0 bases, there was a span of 14 bases. Germline V gene sequence: CDR1 SGDLS, CDR2 YYNGEE. The CDR3 is 17 residues long. The DNA of the CDR3 is TGTGCCAGCAGCCCAGGGATCCCCTTCTCTGGGGCCAACGTCCTGACTTTC. As protein: CASSPGIPFSGANVLTF.

This clonotype was seen more than once but under ten times. The CDR3 nucleotides read TGTGCCAGCAGCCAAGATGGTCTAGCGGGAGGGGGCGGGGAGACCCAGTACTTC. It yields the protein CASSQDGLAGGGGETQYF. The J gene is TRBJ2-5, the V gene TRBV9, with 12 bases lining up with TRBD2. J gave up 5 bases and V 4 bases, and 15 bases lay outside the gene matches. The germline V gene has CDR1 SGDLS and CDR2 YYNGEE. The CDR3 is 18 amino acids. Using reference TRBV9 and TRBJ2-5 for the parts outside the CDR3, the full variable domain is DSGVTQTPKHLITATGQRVTLRCSPRSGDLSVYWYQQSLDQGLQFLIQYYNGEERAKGNILERFSAQQFPDLHSELNLSSLELGDSALYFCASSQDGLAGGGGETQYFGPGTRLLVL.